These 7 T cell receptor beta chains share one sample of origin, sequenced in a study of human T cells and chemical hapten exposure. Sequencing started from total RNA isolated from unfractionated whole blood. MiXCR, run by TCRdb on the 5' RACE reads, gives a single entry per CDR3 protein. The sample includes 130,000 or so distinct CDR3 sequences, approximately 4% of them seen just once. These receptors came from a female donor in good health.

Notes on this clonotype: A much bigger clone sits one base away, suggesting this may be a read error. J is TRBJ2-1 and V is TRBV12-3 or TRBV12-4; 12 bases agree with TRBD2. The CDR3 has 17 residues. CDR3 in amino acids: CASSRLAGADPYNEQLF. DNA for the CDR3: TGTGCCAGCAGTAGACTAGCGGGGGCGGACCCCTACAATGAGCAGTTATTC.

This clonotype was recorded many times. This sequence joins TRBV6-2 or TRBV6-3 and TRBJ2-2; 8 bases are a match to TRBD1. Germline CDR1 MNHEY, CDR2 SVGEGT. The junction had 13 bases not matched to a gene; V was cut back by 2 bases and J by 5 bases. The CDR3 is made up of 18 amino acids. CDR3 amino acids: CASSYLTGQALGTGELFF. CDR3 sequence (DNA): TGTGCCAGCAGTTACCTCACGGGACAGGCGTTAGGAACCGGGGAGCTGTTTTTT.

This clonotype was counted many times. This sequence joins TRBV5-8 and TRBJ1-1; D is unclear. CDR3 length: 11 amino acids. Germline V gene data show CDR1 as SGHTS and CDR2 as YDEGEE. V was cut by 9 bases and J by 6 bases, with 12 bases left in between. The CDR3, as DNA: TGTGCCACGACCCGGAGGGCTGAAGCTTTCTTT. Translated: CATTRRAEAFF.

This clonotype was seen repeatedly, ten times or more. The genes are TRBV6-6 and TRBJ2-5; 7 nucleotides align to TRBD2. This CDR3 is built from 13 residues. CDR1 is MNHNY, CDR2 SVGAGI, per germline (reference sequence). V was pared by 4 bases and J by 3 bases, with 2 bases of the junction left unmatched. For the CDR3, the DNA is TGTGCCAGCAGTTTCCTAGCGGAAGAGACCCAGTACTTC. Its translation: CASSFLAEETQYF.

Many counts were recorded for this clonotype. V and J are TRBV7-2 and TRBJ1-3; D uncertain. Between the trimmed V and J ends, which lost 1 base and 4 bases, there was a span of 8 bases. Germline V gene lookup returns CDR1 SGHTA and CDR2 FQGNSA. CDR3 length: 14 residues. In DNA form, the CDR3 reads TGTGCCAGCAGCTTAGGTTCCAGAGGAAACACCATATATTTT. This sequence encodes CASSLGSRGNTIYF.

This clonotype showed up many times. The CDR3 DNA reads as TGTGCCAGCAGCTTAGCGTGGCTAGCGGGGGTAGATACGCAGTATTTT. It encodes CASSLAWLAGVDTQYF. The V gene is TRBV7-2, the J gene TRBJ2-3, with 10 positions matching TRBD2. The germline V gene has CDR1 SGHTA and CDR2 FQGNSA. This CDR3 is built from 16 residues. J lost 5 bases, V lost 0 bases, and 5 bases had no gene match. The full variable domain, rest sourced from reference TRBV7-2 and TRBJ2-3, is GAGVSQSPSNKVTEKGKDVELRCDPISGHTALYWYRQSLGQGLEFLIYFQGNSAPDKSGLPSDRFSAERTGGSVSTLTIQRTQQEDSAVYLCASSLAWLAGVDTQYFGPGTRLTVL.

The table lists this clonotype with a few counts. The chain carries TRBV10-2 and TRBJ2-3; 7 positions match TRBD2. The CDR3 is 17 residues long. The V gene end was trimmed by 4 bases and the J gene end by 0 bases; junction bases not matched to a gene: 10. Germline loops: CDR1 WSHSY, CDR2 SAAADI. CDR3 coding DNA: TGCGCCAGCAGTGGGTCCACGGTAGCGGGTAGCACAGATACGCAGTATTTT. Translation gives CASSGSTVAGSTDTQYF.